Listed below are T cell receptor beta chains from one sample, sequenced in a study of T cell changes during pregnancy in multiple sclerosis. TCRdb's copy holds only in-frame clones and misses some; the assay was immunoSEQ multiplex PCR. The sample has under 30,000 clones, 80% to 90% seen once. Here the sequenced sample was CD8+ T cells from peripheral blood mononuclear cells, taken in the second trimester of pregnancy. These receptors were taken from a female donor with multiple sclerosis, enrolled in a pregnancy study. Each CDR3 is given with its conserved first and last residue. Each record gives: CDR3 DNA, CDR3 protein, V gene, clone size, J gene, D gene. D genes are given only for firm matches. The size of a clone is reported for some rows only, either as once, few or many, or as a class for expanded clones.

CDR3 DNA: TGTGCCAGCAGCCGCCAACTAGCGTTTGGGAATGAGCAGTTCTTC
CDR3 protein: CASSRQLAFGNEQFF
V gene: TRBV11-2
clone size: .
J gene: TRBJ2-1
D gene: TRBD2

CDR3 DNA: TGTGCCAGCAGCCTGAGTACTGAAGCTTTCTTT
CDR3 protein: CASSLSTEAFF
V gene: TRBV5-6
clone size: .
J gene: TRBJ1-1
D gene: .

CDR3 DNA: TGTGCCAGCAGTGACGGGGGGGCCACAGATACGCAGTATTTT
CDR3 protein: CASSDGGATDTQYF
V gene: TRBV6-4
clone size: many
J gene: TRBJ2-3
D gene: .

CDR3 DNA: TGTGCCAGCAGCTTGGCGGAGGAGGACACCGGGGAGCTGTTTTTT
CDR3 protein: CASSLAEEDTGELFF
V gene: TRBV7-8
clone size: .
J gene: TRBJ2-2
D gene: .

CDR3 DNA: TGTGCCAGCAGACCGACAGGGTATACGGATACGCAGTATTTT
CDR3 protein: CASRPTGYTDTQYF
V gene: TRBV27
clone size: .
J gene: TRBJ2-3
D gene: TRBD1

CDR3 DNA: TGTGCCAGCAGCTTACCCAGCGCTAACTATGGCTACACCTTC
CDR3 protein: CASSLPSANYGYTF
V gene: TRBV28
clone size: .
J gene: TRBJ1-2
D gene: .

CDR3 DNA: TGTGCCAGCAGGCCCGGGACTAGCACATCGGATACGCAGTATTTT
CDR3 protein: CASRPGTSTSDTQYF
V gene: TRBV6-4
clone size: .
J gene: TRBJ2-3
D gene: TRBD2

CDR3 DNA: TGTGCCAGCAGTGTTACTAGCGGGACTTACTACGGGCAGTACTTC
CDR3 protein: CASSVTSGTYYGQYF
V gene: TRBV6-1
clone size: .
J gene: TRBJ2-7
D gene: TRBD2

CDR3 DNA: TGCGCCAGCAGCCGAGCCACAGGGTCAGGTGGAAACACCATATATTTT
CDR3 protein: CASSRATGSGGNTIYF
V gene: TRBV4-3
clone size: .
J gene: TRBJ1-3
D gene: .

CDR3 DNA: TGTGCCAGCAGCTCAGCGGGAGGAACAGATACGCAGTATTTT
CDR3 protein: CASSSAGGTDTQYF
V gene: TRBV7-8
clone size: .
J gene: TRBJ2-3
D gene: TRBD2

CDR3 DNA: TGTGCCATCAGTTACGGACAGGGCAAGAACTACAATGAGCAGTTCTTC
CDR3 protein: CAISYGQGKNYNEQFF
V gene: TRBV10-3
clone size: .
J gene: TRBJ2-1
D gene: TRBD1

CDR3 DNA: TGTGCCAGCAGCTTATCGCTAGCGGGGGACGGCACAGATACGCAGTATTTT
CDR3 protein: CASSLSLAGDGTDTQYF
V gene: TRBV7-3
clone size: .
J gene: TRBJ2-3
D gene: TRBD2

CDR3 DNA: TGTGCCAGCAGTCCGGGGGGGAGCACAGATACGCAGTATTTT
CDR3 protein: CASSPGGSTDTQYF
V gene: TRBV27
clone size: .
J gene: TRBJ2-3
D gene: TRBD2

CDR3 DNA: TGTGCCAGCAGCTTAAGCGTCGGGACAGGCTCACCCACAGATACGCAGTATTTT
CDR3 protein: CASSLSVGTGSPTDTQYF
V gene: TRBV7-3
clone size: once
J gene: TRBJ2-3
D gene: TRBD1

CDR3 DNA: TGTGCCAGCAGTTTAGCTACTCGGGGCTACGAGCAGTACTTC
CDR3 protein: CASSLATRGYEQYF
V gene: TRBV27
clone size: .
J gene: TRBJ2-7
D gene: .

CDR3 DNA: TGTGCCAGCAGCTTGGTACAGGGGGATAGCTCACCCCTCCACTTT
CDR3 protein: CASSLVQGDSSPLHF
V gene: TRBV5-6
clone size: .
J gene: TRBJ1-6
D gene: TRBD1

CDR3 DNA: TGCAGCGTTGAGGGGACAGGCCCTGGGGAGTTCTTC
CDR3 protein: CSVEGTGPGEFF
V gene: TRBV29-1
clone size: .
J gene: TRBJ2-1
D gene: TRBD1